What follows are 14 T cell receptor beta chains derived from one specimen sequenced in a study of T cell responses to AZD1222 COVID-19 vaccine. Assay: immunoSEQ multiplex PCR; the TCRdb copy retains only in-frame clones and omits some. In the table there are some 110,000 clones, around 84% of which are singletons. Sequences were derived from peripheral blood, sampled 28 days after the second AZD1222 dose. The receptor set was obtained from an adult who received the AZD1222 COVID-19 vaccine.

The V call is TRBV9, the J call TRBJ1-3, with 7 positions matching TRBD1. Germline V gene lookup returns CDR1 SGDLS and CDR2 YYNGEE. The CDR3 is 20 residues long. V dropped 3 bases and J dropped 0; count of bases not matched to a gene: 18. The CDR3 sequence is CASSGGFQWDRKHSGNTIYF. In DNA, the CDR3 is TGTGCCAGCAGCGGCGGATTCCAATGGGACAGAAAACACTCTGGAAACACCATATATTTT.

The rearrangement joins TRBV6-5 to TRBJ2-3; the D is unclear. Germline CDR1 and CDR2: MNHEY and SVGAGI. This CDR3 contains 14 residues. V lost 10 bases to trimming and J lost 0 bases, with 14 bases between them. CDR3 loop: CATLWEASTDTQYF. Here the CDR3 DNA reads TGTGCCACCCTTTGGGAAGCTAGCACAGATACGCAGTATTTT.

This chain links TRBV5-8 with TRBJ2-7; 9 bases are shared with TRBD2. The germline V gene encodes CDR1 SGHTS and CDR2 YDEGEE. Germline trimming cut 0 bases from V and 0 bases from J; bases unmatched to any gene: 4. This CDR3 is built from 16 residues. The CDR3, as DNA: TGTGCCAGCAGCTTGGGTCTAGCGGGGTACTCCTACGAGCAGTACTTC. Its protein product is CASSLGLAGYSYEQYF.

This clone was found a few times. The chain carries TRBV25-1 and TRBJ1-2, with D perhaps matching TRBD1 (5 bases). Looked up from germline, CDR1 is MGHDK and CDR2 is SYGVNS. The ends were cut back, 2 bases at V and 4 bases at J, with 8 bases in the middle. The CDR3 loop spans 13 amino acids. The CDR3 DNA reads as TGTGCCAGCAGTGAAAAGGGGATCTATGGCTACACCTTC. Protein sequence: CASSEKGIYGYTF.

The CDR3 bases are TGTGCCAGCAGCTTAGAAGGGCCAGGGGGCGGTTCACCCCTCCACTTT. Residues: CASSLEGPGGGSPLHF. This chain joins TRBV13 and TRBJ1-6; TRBD1 agrees at 8 bases. J was trimmed by 9 bases and V by 1 base; bases with no gene match: 8. The CDR3 is 16 residues long. The germline V gene has CDR1 PRHDT and CDR2 FYEKMQ (reference sequence).

This clone has only one observation. CDR3 sequence reads: CAISQTGGRANYGYTF. For the CDR3, the DNA is TGTGCCATCAGCCAGACAGGGGGCCGCGCTAACTATGGCTACACCTTC. V and J are TRBV10-3 and TRBJ1-2; 10 nucleotides align to TRBD1. V lost 6 bases to trimming and J lost 0 bases; unmatched junction nucleotides: 7. The CDR3 sequence is 16 residues long. CDR1 is ENHRY and CDR2 is SYGVKD in the germline V gene.

The rearrangement uses TRBV29-1 and TRBJ1-2, with a tentative D call TRBD1 (6 bases). The CDR3 is 13 amino acids. The V end was cut by 2 bases, the J end by 1 base, with 8 bases between. CDR1 and CDR2 (germline): SQVTM, ANQGSEA. The CDR3 reads CSVESGDNYGYTF. CDR3 in DNA: TGCAGCGTTGAATCAGGGGATAACTATGGCTACACCTTC. The full variable domain, its missing parts supplied by reference TRBV29-1 and TRBJ1-2, is SAVISQKPSRDICQRGTSLTIQCQVDSQVTMMFWYRQQPGQSLTLIATANQGSEATYESGFVIDKFPISRPNLTFSTLTVSNMSPEDSSIYLCSVESGDNYGYTFGSGTRLTVV.

The chain carries TRBV6-1 and TRBJ1-5; no definite D call. This CDR3 has 14 amino acids. The V gene lost 3 bases and the J gene lost 11 bases, with 17 bases spanning the gap. Germline-derived CDR1 and CDR2 are MNHNS and SASEGT. The CDR3 spells CASSDSRVTRAQHF. The CDR3 nucleotides are TGTGCCAGCAGTGATAGTCGGGTTACGAGGGCCCAGCATTTT.

The gene calls are TRBV9 and TRBJ2-7; D is unclear. Germline V CDR1 and CDR2: SGDLS, YYNGEE. The CDR3 runs 14 residues. V dropped 4 bases and J dropped 4 bases, with 15 bases sitting between them. The CDR3 DNA follows: TGTGCCAGCAGCCCCCGGCAGTTCGGATACGAGCAGTACTTC. Translated: CASSPRQFGYEQYF.

A single count supports this clone. V and J are TRBV7-7 and TRBJ2-3, with TRBD2 matching 7 bases. Germline CDR1 is SSHAT and CDR2 is FNYEAQ (reference sequence). The junction had 15 bases not matched to a gene; V was cut back by 5 bases and J by 4 bases. The CDR3 consists of 17 residues. The CDR3 sequence is CASSPTIGGVGADTQYF. The CDR3 bases are TGTGCCAGCAGCCCTACTATTGGGGGGGTTGGGGCAGATACGCAGTATTTT.

V usage is TRBV9 and J usage is TRBJ2-2; D gene ambiguous. CDR1 is SGDLS and CDR2 is YYNGEE in the germline V gene. This CDR3 has 16 residues. The V end lost 3 bases, the J end lost 0 bases, and 12 bases lay between the germline ends. CDR3 protein: CASSAPWTANTGELFF. CDR3 nucleotides: TGTGCCAGCAGCGCCCCTTGGACCGCGAACACCGGGGAGCTGTTTTTT.

J is TRBJ2-6 and V is TRBV5-6, with D possibly called TRBD1 or TRBD2 (6 bases each). V lost 2 bases and J 3 bases, leaving 9 bases between the germline ends. This CDR3 region has 15 residues. Germline CDR1 SGHDT, CDR2 YYEEEE. CDR3: CASSFGGFGANVLTF. The CDR3 nucleotides read TGTGCCAGCAGCTTCGGGGGCTTTGGGGCCAACGTCCTGACTTTC.

The chain joins TRBV5-1 to TRBJ2-5; 13 nucleotides align to TRBD2. The ends lost 2 bases at V and 1 base at J; junction bases unmatched: 2. This CDR3 comprises 16 residues. CDR1 and CDR2 (germline): SGHRS, YFSETQ. The CDR3 DNA reads as TGCGCCAGCAGCTTCGGGACTAGCGGGGCCCAAGAGACCCAGTACTTC. It translates to CASSFGTSGAQETQYF.

The V and J genes are TRBV2 and TRBJ1-5; D uncertain. The CDR3 is 13 amino acids. Germline-derived CDR1 and CDR2 are SNHLY and FYNNEI. Trimming took off 5 bases at V and 2 bases at J, with 7 bases between the two ends. The CDR3 protein is CASSLAGNQPQHF. CDR3 coding DNA: TGTGCCAGCAGTCTCGCGGGCAATCAGCCCCAGCATTTT. Full variable domain (rest looked up from reference TRBV2 and TRBJ1-5): EPEVTQTPSHQVTQMGQEVILRCVPISNHLYFYWYRQILGQKVEFLVSFYNNEISEKSEIFDDQFSVERPDGSNFTLKIRSTKLEDSAMYFCASSLAGNQPQHFGDGTRLSIL.